This TCR beta chain is from a study of T-cell reconstitution after alpha-beta-depleted transplantation in children. As regards this clonotype: As yet, its antigen is unknown.

Findings and limits, study-wide: About two months after transplant, alpha-beta T cells reportedly came from several hundred expanded graft clones. Surviving recipient T cells and thymic progenitors underlay high day-60 TCRbeta diversity in some patients. Newly produced T cells mostly accounted for T-cell counts and diversity one year post-transplant.

Unique molecular identifiers were built into the TCRbeta library. TCRdb re-called the PCR reads through MiXCR, storing one row per CDR3 protein. Here the sample spans approximately 190,000 distinct CDR3 sequences, approximately 8% being singletons. The clonotype comes from a male patient between 2 and 15 years old who had a stem cell transplant for acute myeloid leukemia, so the T cells may come from the graft donor. The sequences come from PBMCs, mostly from graft donor cells, collected 360 days after TCRalphabeta/CD19-depleted stem cell transplant.

The CDR3 protein is CATSSQWDEQFF. CDR3 coding DNA: TGTGCCACCAGCAGTCAGTGGGATGAGCAGTTCTTC. The rearrangement joins TRBV15 to TRBJ2-1; D ambiguous. Between the trimmed V and J ends, which lost 3 bases and 8 bases, there was a span of 8 bases. CDR3 size: 12 residues. Germline V gene data show CDR1 as LNHNV and CDR2 as YYDKDF (reference sequence).